A single sample gave rise to the 30 T cell receptor beta chains below, sequenced in a study of beta chain features in type 1 diabetes. Study outcomes and limitations: Within each of all four CD4+ subsets, Type 1 diabetes patients had TCRB CDR3s that were moderately but significantly shorter.

Expressed TCRB transcripts were sequenced because the isolated RNA had all been reverse transcribed beforehand. Only in-frame clones appear in the TCRdb table, and some are missing; sequencing was by immunoSEQ multiplex PCR. Found here are 95,000 to 110,000 clones, roughly 28% of them singletons; the top ten hold under 0.55%. Their cognate antigens are unknown. The source material was central memory CD4+ T cells from blood. All receptors derive from a woman aged 18-35 years with type 1 diabetes.

The table lists this clone with a few counts. The rearrangement joins TRBV5-5 to TRBJ2-7; perhaps TRBD1 as D (6 bases). The germline V gene has CDR1 SGHKS and CDR2 YYEKEE (reference sequence). The CDR3 totals 14 residues. The V gene lost 4 bases and the J gene lost 2 bases, with 13 bases spanning the gap. The CDR3, as DNA: TGTGCCAGCAGCCTCCGGACAGCCACCTACGAGCAGTACGTC. Protein: CASSLRTATYEQYV.

The chain couples TRBV6-5 to TRBJ1-1; perhaps TRBD1 as D (5 bases). This CDR3 is built from 13 residues. In germline, CDR1 is MNHEY, CDR2 SVGAGI. V lost 6 bases to trimming and J lost 1 base, with 9 bases between them. CDR3 region: CASSLTANTEAFF. The CDR3 nucleotides read TGTGCCAGCAGCCTGACAGCGAACACTGAAGCTTTCTTT.

This chain uses TRBV10-3 with TRBJ2-5, with 7 bases that match TRBD1. The V segment lost 6 bases and the J segment 1 base; nucleotides outside the gene matches: 5. Germline assignment: CDR1 ENHRY and CDR2 SYGVKD. CDR3 length: 14 residues. The CDR3 nucleotides read TGTGCCATCAGCGGGGACAGCTCCCAAGAGACCCAGTACTTC. Translated, it gives CAISGDSSQETQYF.

V and J are TRBV5-6 and TRBJ2-7, with 7 bases aligning to TRBD1. V was clipped by 5 bases and J by 2 bases; unmatched bases: 7. Germline CDR1 and CDR2: SGHDT and YYEEEE. CDR3 length equals 14 residues. The CDR3: CASSYDRATYEQYF. CDR3 DNA: TGTGCCAGCAGTTATGACAGGGCTACCTACGAGCAGTACTTC.

This clone has more than one count but fewer than ten. V usage is TRBV7-2 and J usage is TRBJ2-1; 7 nucleotides line up with TRBD2. Germline trimming cut 5 bases from V and 3 bases from J; bases unmatched to any gene: 13. This CDR3 comprises 17 residues. CDR1 and CDR2 (germline): SGHTA, FQGNSA. The CDR3 DNA sequence: TGTGCCAGCAGCCCCCACCCGGGAGCGGGGTTCTACAATGAGCAGTTCTTC. Amino acid sequence: CASSPHPGAGFYNEQFF.

This clone turned up a few times. This sequence joins TRBV6-1 and TRBJ1-5, with D possibly matching TRBD1 (5 bases). CDR3 length: 11 amino acids. Trimming stripped 6 bases from V and 9 bases from J, with 9 bases between. Germline V gives CDR1 MNHNS, CDR2 SASEGT. CDR3: CASRGRGPQHF. CDR3 DNA: TGTGCCAGCAGGGGGAGGGGGCCCCAGCATTTT.

The chain uses TRBV9 and TRBJ2-3; D uncertain. The CDR3 contains 15 residues. Germline CDR1 reads SGDLS; CDR2 reads YYNGEE. V gave up 2 bases and J gave up 3 bases, with 13 bases separating them. CDR3 in amino acids: CASSVRGSSTDTQYF. The DNA for the CDR3 is TGTGCCAGCAGCGTTCGAGGTTCGAGTACAGATACGCAGTATTTT.

The sample holds a few counts of this clone. The chain links TRBV7-2 to TRBJ2-3, with D possibly TRBD2 on 6 matching bases. The CDR3 sequence is 17 residues long. The V and J ends lost 5 bases and 2 bases respectively, with 20 bases between them. CDR1 and CDR2 (germline): SGHTA, FQGNSA. CDR3 sequence reads: CASSRTATGTSTDTQYF. For the CDR3, the DNA is TGTGCCAGCAGCCGGACGGCTACCGGGACTTCCACAGATACGCAGTATTTT. The complete variable domain, with remaining parts taken from reference TRBV7-2 and TRBJ2-3, reads GAGVSQSPSNKVTEKGKDVELRCDPISGHTALYWYRQSLGQGLEFLIYFQGNSAPDKSGLPSDRFSAERTGGSVSTLTIQRTQQEDSAVYLCASSRTATGTSTDTQYFGPGTRLTVL.

The chain recombines TRBV5-1 with TRBJ2-3; 8 bases fit TRBD1. CDR3 length: 15 amino acids. CDR1 and CDR2 (germline): SGHRS, YFSETQ. J lost 2 bases, V lost 0 bases, and 2 bases had no gene match. The CDR3: CASSLGTGLTDTQYF. The DNA for the CDR3 is TGCGCCAGCAGCTTGGGGACAGGGCTCACAGATACGCAGTATTTT.

V and J are TRBV28 and TRBJ2-1; 13 nucleotides align to TRBD2. The CDR3 consists of 17 residues. With V trimmed by 4 bases and J by 7 bases, 10 bases remained unmatched. Germline values: CDR1 MDHEN, CDR2 SYDVKM. CDR3 loop: CASSSYLTSGRRNEQFF. The CDR3 DNA sequence: TGTGCCAGCAGTTCCTACTTGACTAGCGGGAGGCGAAATGAGCAGTTCTTC. Supplemented by reference TRBV28 and TRBJ2-1, the full variable domain reads DVKVTQSSRYLVKRTGEKVFLECVQDMDHENMFWYRQDPGLGLRLIYFSYDVKMKEKGDIPEGYSVSREKKERFSLILESASTNQTSMYLCASSSYLTSGRRNEQFFGPGTRLTVL.

The chain joins TRBV7-9 to TRBJ1-1; D is perhaps TRBD1 (6 bases). This CDR3 has 13 residues. Germline V gene lookup returns CDR1 SEHNR and CDR2 FQNEAQ (reference sequence). Trimming removed 6 bases from V and 1 base from J, with 9 bases in between. DNA of the CDR3: TGTGCCAGCAGGGACAGCGGGAACACTGAAGCTTTCTTT. This gives the protein CASRDSGNTEAFF.

This clone was recorded a few times. The V call is TRBV25-1, the J call TRBJ2-3; D is possibly TRBD2 (6 bases). This CDR3 contains 15 residues. Germline lookup yields CDR1 MGHDK and CDR2 SYGVNS. Trimming removed 1 base at V and 6 bases at J, with 14 bases between. CDR3 sequence reads: CASSEWGSEGDTQYF. The CDR3 DNA follows: TGTGCCAGCAGTGAATGGGGCTCGGAGGGTGATACGCAGTATTTT.

The chain couples TRBV19 to TRBJ2-6; D remains ambiguous. The CDR3 has 12 residues. Germline V CDR1 and CDR2: LNHDA, SQIVND (reference sequence). The ends were cut back, 9 bases at V and 4 bases at J, with 7 bases in the middle. This CDR3 is CASRWGANVLTF. The CDR3 nucleotides are TGTGCCAGCCGGTGGGGGGCCAACGTCCTGACTTTC.

This clone was seen a handful of times. Other nucleotide sequences in the sample specify the same CDR3. The chain recombines TRBV7-9 with TRBJ1-1; maybe TRBD1 (5 bases). CDR3 length equals 13 residues. Deletions cut 5 bases from V and 1 base from J, with 8 bases between. CDR1 and CDR2 (germline): SEHNR, FQNEAQ (reference sequence). CDR3 protein: CASSPTGNTEAFF. The CDR3 DNA reads TGTGCCAGCAGCCCCACAGGGAACACTGAAGCTTTCTTT.

The chain has TRBV14 and TRBJ1-2, with 9 bases fitting TRBD1. The CDR3 length is 13 residues. V gave up 4 bases and J gave up 4 bases; unmatched junction bases: 1. Germline CDR1 SGHDN, CDR2 FVKESK. The CDR3 DNA follows: TGTGCCAGCAGCCCGGGACAGGGCTATGGCTACACCTTC. Its protein product is CASSPGQGYGYTF.

This rearrangement joins TRBV7-8 to TRBJ2-2, with 8 bases aligning to TRBD2. J lost 4 bases, V lost 2 bases, and 9 bases had no gene match. CDR1 and CDR2 from the germline V gene are SGHVS and FQNEAQ. This CDR3 region has 17 residues. CDR3 amino acids: CASSLYPGGPGTGELFF. The CDR3 region has the DNA TGTGCCAGCAGCTTATATCCGGGAGGGCCGGGCACCGGGGAGCTGTTTTTT.

A few counts support this clone. This chain links TRBV5-6 with TRBJ2-7; 15 positions match TRBD2. From germline, CDR1 is SGHDT and CDR2 YYEEEE. Trimming at V came to 4 bases and at J to 6 bases, leaving 5 bases not matched to a gene. This CDR3 spans 15 amino acids. The CDR3 DNA is TGTGCCAGCAGCCGCGGGACTAGCGGGAGGCGCGAGCAGTACGTC. Translation gives CASSRGTSGRREQYV.

This sequence joins TRBV7-2 and TRBJ2-7; 7 bases map to TRBD2. Germline lookup yields CDR1 SGHTA and CDR2 FQGNSA. V lost 2 bases, J lost 3 bases, and 10 bases stayed unmatched. The CDR3 is 16 amino acids. CDR3 loop: CASSLNPTGGVYEQYF. DNA for the CDR3: TGTGCCAGCAGCTTAAATCCCACTGGGGGGGTCTACGAGCAGTACTTC.

This clone was detected a few times. J is TRBJ2-1 and V is TRBV7-9, with D perhaps matching TRBD2 (5 bases). The germline V gene encodes CDR1 SEHNR and CDR2 FQNEAQ (reference sequence). The V gene lost 1 base and the J gene lost 1 base, with 11 bases spanning the gap. The CDR3 loop spans 16 amino acids. CDR3 nucleotides: TGTGCCAGCAGCTTAGGAGGGCGGCAGTCCTACAATGAGCAGTTCTTC. Protein sequence: CASSLGGRQSYNEQFF.

The chain is built from TRBV4-2 and TRBJ1-5, with D hard to call. The V end was cut by 0 bases, the J end by 1 base, with 4 bases between. From germline, CDR1 is LGHNA and CDR2 YNFKEQ. The CDR3 has 14 amino acids. CDR3 in amino acids: CASSQDRSNQPQHF. CDR3 bases: TGTGCCAGCAGCCAAGACAGAAGCAATCAGCCCCAGCATTTT.

Only a few counts were recorded for this clone. V and J are TRBV6-6 and TRBJ2-7, with TRBD1 matching over 7 bases. This CDR3 spans 14 amino acids. The trim removed 5 bases at V and 1 base at J, leaving 5 bases unmatched. Germline-derived CDR1 and CDR2 are MNHNY and SVGAGI (reference sequence). Here the CDR3 reads CASSIRQGSYEQYF. The CDR3 coding sequence is TGTGCCAGCAGTATAAGACAGGGATCCTACGAGCAGTACTTC.

V usage is TRBV28 and J usage is TRBJ2-5, with D unresolved. The J call may be faulty, since TRBJ2-7 better matches the DNA end. Germline V lookup: CDR1 MDHEN, CDR2 SYDVKM. CDR3 length: 12 residues. As DNA, the CDR3 is TGTGCCAGCAGTTTAGGTTACTACGAGCAGTACTTC. Protein product: CASSLGYYEQYF.

This clone turned up a few times. This chain connects TRBV5-1 to TRBJ1-4; 9 positions agree with TRBD1. The CDR3 is 14 residues long. Looked up from germline, CDR1 is SGHRS and CDR2 is YFSETQ. V lost 2 bases, J lost 6 bases, and 2 bases stayed unmatched. DNA of the CDR3: TGCGCCAGCAGCTTAAGGGACAGGGATGAAAAACTGTTTTTT. Translating it yields CASSLRDRDEKLFF.

With respect to this clone: Other DNA sequences of this sample code for an identical CDR3. This chain joins TRBV5-1 and TRBJ2-5; 7 bases are shared with TRBD1. With V trimmed by 4 bases and J by 1 base, 4 bases remained unmatched. Looked up from germline, CDR1 is SGHRS and CDR2 is YFSETQ. The length of the CDR3 is 14 residues. CDR3 nucleotides: TGCGCCAGCAGCACGGGACAGCCCCAAGAGACCCAGTACTTC. Translating it yields CASSTGQPQETQYF.

CDR3: CASSLRIHQETQYF. The DNA of the CDR3 is TGTGCCAGCAGCTTAAGAATACATCAAGAGACCCAGTACTTC. This chain links TRBV7-2 with TRBJ2-5; D is unclear. V was pared by 2 bases and J by 2 bases, with 9 bases between. The germline V gene encodes CDR1 SGHTA and CDR2 FQGNSA. This CDR3 region has 14 residues.

The chain has TRBV30 and TRBJ2-3; possible D gene TRBD2, 6 bases. V was cut by 3 bases and J by 2 bases, with 12 bases left in between. Germline lookup yields CDR1 GTSNPN and CDR2 SVGIG (reference sequence). The CDR3 loop spans 14 amino acids. The DNA for the CDR3 is TGTGCCTGGAGGCGGGGCAGGAACACAGATACGCAGTATTTT. Its translation is CAWRRGRNTDTQYF.

This clone was seen a few times. This chain connects TRBV9 to TRBJ2-1, with 8 nucleotides matching TRBD2. J was trimmed by 2 bases and V by 4 bases; bases with no gene match: 8. The CDR3 consists of 16 residues. Germline V gene lookup returns CDR1 SGDLS and CDR2 YYNGEE. The CDR3 DNA is TGTGCCAGCAGCTCCGGGACTAGGGGCCCCTACAATGAGCAGTTCTTC. Translation gives CASSSGTRGPYNEQFF. The variable domain in full, with the rest retrieved from reference TRBV9 and TRBJ2-1, is DSGVTQTPKHLITATGQRVTLRCSPRSGDLSVYWYQQSLDQGLQFLIQYYNGEERAKGNILERFSAQQFPDLHSELNLSSLELGDSALYFCASSSGTRGPYNEQFFGPGTRLTVL.

The V and J genes are TRBV4-1 and TRBJ2-7; 13 nucleotides match TRBD2. The germline gives CDR1 MGHRA, CDR2 YSYEKL. The V segment lost 4 bases and the J segment 2 bases; nucleotides outside the gene matches: 5. The CDR3 has 16 amino acids. The CDR3 bases are TGCGCCAGCAGCCCTTTAGGACTAGCGGGAGCCTACGAGCAGTACTTC. Translation: CASSPLGLAGAYEQYF.

This clone has more than one count but fewer than ten. The gene calls are TRBV7-8 and TRBJ2-5, with 9 bases matching TRBD2. The CDR3 runs to 14 residues. Germline loops: CDR1 SGHVS, CDR2 FQNEAQ. The ends lost 3 bases at V and 5 bases at J; junction bases unmatched: 4. The CDR3 DNA reads as TGTGCCAGCAGCTTCTCTAGCGGGACGGAGACCCAGTACTTC. Encoded protein: CASSFSSGTETQYF. Full variable domain (outside the CDR3, taken from reference TRBV7-8 and TRBJ2-5): GAGVSQSPRYKVAKRGQDVALRCDPISGHVSLFWYQQALGQGPEFLTYFQNEAQLDKSGLPSDRFFAERPEGSVSTLKIQRTQQEDSAVYLCASSFSSGTETQYFGPGTRLLVL.

The genes are TRBV6-5 and TRBJ2-7; tentatively, D is TRBD1 (5 bases). Germline values: CDR1 MNHEY, CDR2 SVGAGI. Between the trimmed V and J ends, which lost 2 bases and 0 bases, there was a span of 14 bases. This CDR3 is 16 amino acids long. CDR3 sequence reads: CASSYDWQGSSYEQYF. The CDR3 DNA reads as TGTGCCAGCAGTTACGATTGGCAGGGCAGCTCCTACGAGCAGTACTTC.